This T cell receptor (beta chain) was found in a study of blood T cell repertoires in COVID-19. Overall study context: The cDNA or gDNA used as material had been derived from T cells, B-cell-depleted T cells, or PBMCs.

Authors' analysis steps: Cell counts per sample came from amplifying reference gene primers. This table comes from immunoSEQ multiplex PCR, and its TCRdb copy is limited to in-frame clones, with some not included. V and J calls and clone size are as listed in that table; D and trimming were resolved from the DNA. The sample lists fewer than 200,000 clones, approximately 82% occurring once. Germline CDR1 reads LNHDA; CDR2 reads SQIVND (reference sequence). Trimming pared 7 bases from V and 1 base from J, leaving 14 bases between. The CDR3 spans 16 residues. Participants reported their clinical history, and cohort assignment relied on those reports. Donors of Cohort 3 who recovered were those that had two negative PCRs, clearance, or symptom resolution.

This receptor was obtained from a woman aged 45-65 years who had recovered from COVID-19. Sequenced material: PBMCs or T cells enriched from blood (not recorded which). This rearrangement joins TRBV19 to TRBJ2-6, with D maybe TRBD2 (6 bases). The DNA of the CDR3 is TGTGCCAGTACCGACCGGAGGGGTTCTGGGGCCAACGTCCTGACTTTC. Translation gives CASTDRRGSGANVLTF.